This T cell receptor beta chain was found in a study of response to subunit inactivated influenza vaccine. V lost 1 base and J 0 bases, leaving 21 bases between the germline ends. The length of the CDR3 is 18 residues. Germline V lookup: CDR1 DFQATT, CDR2 SNEGSKA (reference sequence). Regarding the study as a whole: Only a handful of new T cells, the authors suggested, are recruited with each seasonal influenza vaccination.

TCRdb used MiXCR to reprocess the RT-PCR reads, holding one entry per CDR3 protein. The sample holds just under 250,000 distinct CDR3 sequences, 12% seen once. This clonotype has a handful of counts. The antigen is not known. This sequence originates from a man between 45 and 60 years old who received an inactivated influenza vaccine. The chain links TRBV20-1 to TRBJ1-2; D might be TRBD1 (6 bases). The sequencing here drew on non-naive T cells sorted from PBMCs, taken approximately 15 days before vaccination. The DNA of the CDR3 is TGCAGTGCTAGAGGGTCGAATACAGGGTTTAGTGCTAACTATGGCTACACCTTC. It codes for CSARGSNTGFSANYGYTF.